This T cell receptor beta chain was found in a study of T cell changes during pregnancy in multiple sclerosis. V shed 5 bases and J shed 6 bases, with 11 bases lying between them. The CDR3 spans 12 residues. Looked up from germline, CDR1 is LNHDA and CDR2 is SQIVND (reference sequence). This clone was observed a handful of times. Using immunoSEQ multiplex PCR, the repertoire was profiled, and TCRdb retains in-frame clones only, with some absent. The sample has about 40,000 clones, around 90% seen once. The source is a female donor with multiple sclerosis, enrolled in a pregnancy study. The material was CD8+ T cells from peripheral blood mononuclear cells, obtained before pregnancy. The V call is TRBV19, the J call TRBJ2-7; D is possibly TRBD1 (6 bases). For the CDR3, the DNA is TGTGCCAGTAGTCCAGGGGTCAGCGAGCAGTACTTC. This gives the protein CASSPGVSEQYF.